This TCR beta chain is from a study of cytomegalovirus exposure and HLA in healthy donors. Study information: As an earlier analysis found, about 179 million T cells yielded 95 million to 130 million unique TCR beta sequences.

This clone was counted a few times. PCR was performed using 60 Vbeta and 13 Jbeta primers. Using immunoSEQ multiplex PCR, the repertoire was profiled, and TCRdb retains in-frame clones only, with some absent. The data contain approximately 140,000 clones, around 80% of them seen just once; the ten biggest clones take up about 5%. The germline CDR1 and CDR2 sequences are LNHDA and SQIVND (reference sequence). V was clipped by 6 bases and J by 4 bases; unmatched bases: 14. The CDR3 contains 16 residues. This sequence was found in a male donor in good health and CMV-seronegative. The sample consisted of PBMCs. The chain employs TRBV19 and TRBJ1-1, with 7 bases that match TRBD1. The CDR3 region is CASRVDRVVLGTEAFF. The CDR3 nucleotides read TGTGCCAGTAGGGTCGACAGGGTGGTATTAGGCACTGAAGCTTTCTTT.